This record covers a single TCR beta chain. This clone was recorded many times. Its antigen remains undetermined. There are no base qualities to consult, and no much larger clone falls within one base. Whole blood was collected in K2EDTA tubes by collaborating institutions according to the institutions' own protocols. For TCRbeta analysis, collaborator samples were shipped as frozen whole blood, as isolated PBMCs, or as DNA extracted from either sample type. Trimming accounts for 4 bases at V and 10 bases at J, while the number of junction bases matched to no gene is 11. There are 14 amino acids in the CDR3, from cysteine to phenylalanine inclusive. Only the CDR3 DNA stays, 42 bases, in frame from base 1. CDR1 is given as SEHNR and CDR2 as FQNEAQ, both from the germline V gene (reference sequence). This sample is drawn from a study of blood T cell repertoires in COVID-19 (dated by TCRdb to 2020 to 2021). Regarding the complete study: The collaborator samples originated in the United States, Italy and Spain and spanned the acute and convalescent phases of COVID-19. Deeply sampled blood TCRbeta repertoires from subjects exposed to, actively infected with, or recovered from COVID-19 were included in the dataset. Nearly every sample came with metadata listing a de-identified subject ID, COVID-19 status, age in years and sex. The material from the prospective study consisted of cDNA or gDNA derived from T cells, B-cell-depleted T cells, or PBMCs. Samples were obtained from the ongoing ImmuneRACE study (first 160 participants) and from about 1,300 subjects provided by 6 global collaborators. Where available, HLA class I and class II types were taken from metadata supplied by the sample provider and were not determined by assay-based typing. A freely available public database, intended as a resource for researchers studying the immune response to SARS-CoV-2, is where the repertoires were released.

Broader findings and caveats from the paper: The quantity of clinical and demographic metadata differed by source and by participant and was supplied without curation.

TCRbeta CDR3 regions were amplified from genomic DNA using the immunoSEQ Assay, a bias-controlled multiplex PCR. The published analysis was carried out like this. Nucleated cell counts per sample were estimated from amplification of reference gene primers within the assay. To quantify the absolute abundance of each unique TCRbeta CDR3 rearrangement, sequence reads were collapsed and filtered. For each sample, productive Simpson clonality was calculated by taking the square root of Simpson's diversity index across productive rearrangements. TCRdb provides this immuneACCESS table in a form limited to in-frame rearrangements. Some clones are lacking; in checked studies, under half of them reflect an unresolved V gene, and why the rest are absent is not known. The V and J calls and clone size are taken from that table; D and trimming were inferred from the DNA. This sample has about 110,000 clones in its table, and 60% to 85% of those were observed once. The leading ten clones occupy less than 2% of the sample.

The clonotype comes from a woman aged 40 to 49 with acute or convalescent COVID-19. The sequenced material came from peripheral blood. The sequence is built from TRBV7-9 and TRBJ1-1; TRBD1 aligns with 8 central bases. Here the CDR3 is given as CASSSGTGAWTAFF. The nucleotides are TGTGCCAGCAGCTCCGGGACAGGTGCTTGGACAGCTTTCTTT. Outside the CDR3, residues come from the reference TRBV7-9 and TRBJ1-1 proteins, so the full variable domain is: DTGVSQNPRHKITKRGQNVTFRCDPISEHNRLYWYRQTLGQGPEFLTYFQNEAQLEKSRLLSDRFSAERPKGSFSTLEIQRTEQGDSAMYLCASSSGTGAWTAFFGQGTRLTVV.